A selection of T cell receptor beta chains follows, all from one sample in a study of beta chain features in type 1 diabetes. Clones were read by immunoSEQ multiplex PCR, and TCRdb kept only the in-frame ones, dropping some. The sample records fewer than 650,000 clones, 15% to 18% being singletons. The sequenced sample was naive CD4+ T cells from blood. The receptors were gathered from a man younger than 35 in good health. The CDR3 runs from the conserved cysteine through the conserved F or W. The order of the fields is clone size, V gene, D gene, J gene, CDR3 DNA, CDR3 protein. A D gene is named only where the DNA matches it firmly. Expanded clones are given a class, and other clones once, few, many or no size at all.

>-|TRBV29-1|-|TRBJ1-4
TGCAGCGTTGAGGGCCTTAATGAAAAACTGTTTTTT
CSVEGLNEKLFF
>few|TRBV15|-|TRBJ2-2
TGTGCCACCCACCTTGTGGACACCGGGGAGCTGTTTTTT
CATHLVDTGELFF
>few|TRBV7-2|TRBD1|TRBJ1-2
TGTGCCAGCAGCTCCGTAGCTCGACAGGGTGTCGACTATGGCTACACCTTC
CASSSVARQGVDYGYTF
>many|TRBV14|-|TRBJ1-2
TGTGCCAGCAGCCCGATGGGGCTCTATGGCTACACCTTC
CASSPMGLYGYTF
>few|TRBV6-4|-|TRBJ1-2
TGTGCCAGCAGTGACTCACGGTTAAACTATGGCTACACCTTC
CASSDSRLNYGYTF
>-|TRBV18|TRBD1|TRBJ1-2
TGTGCCAGCTCACCGGACAGGGACTATGGCTACACCTTC
CASSPDRDYGYTF
>-|TRBV5-1|TRBD2|TRBJ2-2
TGCGCCAGCAGCTTCGGGCTAGCGGGAAATGGCGGGGAGCTGTTTTTT
CASSFGLAGNGGELFF
>-|TRBV6-5|-|TRBJ2-3
TGTGCCAGCAGTTACTCCCTCAGTAGCACAGATACGCAGTATTTT
CASSYSLSSTDTQYF
>-|TRBV5-1|-|TRBJ1-1
TGCGCCAGCAGCTTCGGGGCCCCCGGCACTGAAGCTTTCTTT
CASSFGAPGTEAFF
>few|TRBV27|-|TRBJ1-4
TGTGCCAGCAATAAAAGGGGGGACATGTCGGAAAAACTGTTTTTT
CASNKRGDMSEKLFF
>-|TRBV4-3|-|TRBJ2-6
TGCGCCAGCAGCCCGCAGTCTCTGGGGGCCAACGTCCTGACTTTC
CASSPQSLGANVLTF
>-|TRBV2|-|TRBJ1-4
TGTGCCAGCAGGCGAGCCAGTTCTCTACCTGGCGAAAAACTGTTTTTT
CASRRASSLPGEKLFF
>few|TRBV5-1|TRBD2|TRBJ2-2
TGCGCCAGCAGCTTTACTAGCGGGTGGTCGAACACCGGGGAGCTGTTTTTT
CASSFTSGWSNTGELFF
>-|TRBV2|-|TRBJ1-5
TGTGCCAGCAGTGAAGGCGGACAGCCCCAGCATTTT
CASSEGGQPQHF
>-|TRBV4-2|-|TRBJ2-1
TGTGCCAGCAGCCAAGTCTCCAGCCCAATTAACAATGAGCAGTTCTTC
CASSQVSSPINNEQFF
>-|TRBV6-5|TRBD1|TRBJ1-5
TGTGCCATCAGTGGAACAGGGGGACAGCCCCAGCATTTT
CAISGTGGQPQHF
>few|TRBV2|TRBD1|TRBJ2-7
TGTGCCAGCAGTGAGACAGGGGGGAAAGGCTACGAGCAGTACTTC
CASSETGGKGYEQYF
>-|TRBV19|-|TRBJ2-3
TGTGCCAGTAGTGCCTCTAGTACGCAGTATTTT
CASSASSTQYF
>-|TRBV7-6|TRBD2|TRBJ2-1
TGTGCCAGCAGCCAAGTAGCGGGCCCGAGCTCCTACAATGAGCAGTTCTTC
CASSQVAGPSSYNEQFF
>-|TRBV9|-|TRBJ2-7
TGTGCCAGCAGCGAGAGGGGTTCCCTCACTGGTGTCCACGAGCAGTACTTC
CASSERGSLTGVHEQYF
>few|TRBV28|-|TRBJ1-1
TGTGCCAGCAGTTTTAATATCAGGGGCTGGACTGAAGCTTTCTTT
CASSFNIRGWTEAFF
>few|TRBV21-1|-|TRBJ2-7
TGTGCCAGCAGTCCGGGACTAGCGGGAGGCCTTCCCTACGAGCAGTACTTC
CASSPGLAGGLPYEQYF
>-|TRBV4-1|-|TRBJ1-5
TGCGCCAGCAGCCAAGAGTGGAGGGGCCCCAATCAGCCCCAGCATTTT
CASSQEWRGPNQPQHF
>few|TRBV29-1|-|TRBJ2-5
TGCAGCGTTGAAGAAGGAGGGGAGACCCAGTACTTC
CSVEEGGETQYF
>few|TRBV18|-|TRBJ2-7
TGTGCCAGCTCTCAACGGCGGGACAGCAACTACGAGCAGTACTTC
CASSQRRDSNYEQYF
>-|TRBV6-6|-|TRBJ2-4
TGTGCCAGCAGCTTGGACAGCTACATTCAGTACTTC
CASSLDSYIQYF
>few|TRBV25-1|-|TRBJ1-1
TGTGCCAGCAGTGGAGCAGGGCCGATAAGGCGCAAAGCTTTCTTT
CASSGAGPIRRKAFF
>-|TRBV27|-|TRBJ1-5
TGTGCCAGCAGTTTCCAGGAAAATCAGCCCCAGCATTTT
CASSFQENQPQHF
>few|TRBV7-2|TRBD2|TRBJ2-3
TGTGCCAGCAGCTCGCCGCTAGCGGGGAGTCGGGCAGATACGCAGTATTTT
CASSSPLAGSRADTQYF
>few|TRBV28|-|TRBJ1-2
TGTGCCAGCAGTTCGAACTATGGCTACACCTTC
CASSSNYGYTF
>few|TRBV10-3|-|TRBJ2-6
TGTGCCATTGGGCTTGGGGCCAACGTCCTGACTTTC
CAIGLGANVLTF
>-|TRBV14|TRBD1|TRBJ2-5
TGTGCCAGCAGCCAACCGGGACAGGGCTTACAAGAGACCCAGTACTTC
CASSQPGQGLQETQYF
>-|TRBV9|-|TRBJ2-4
TGTGCCAGCACCCCGTCGGGGAGTAAAAACATTCAGTACTTC
CASTPSGSKNIQYF